This is a list of T cell receptor beta chains from one sample in a study of blood T cells in healthy people across ages. From the 5' RACE reads, TCRdb called clonotypes with MiXCR, one entry per CDR3 protein. The sample includes some 900,000 distinct CDR3 sequences, around 48% of them seen just once. Specimen: blood. Receptor source: a man aged 25-40 years in good health. Both conserved end residues are part of each CDR3. The D gene is left open where the match is weak. Where a row states a size, it is once, few, many or the class of an expanded clone; other rows omit it.

len: 13
abundance: .
v_gene: TRBV29-1
d_gene: .
j_gene: TRBJ1-4
CDR3aa: CSVEEGTDEKLFF
CDR3nt: TGCAGCGTTGAGGAGGGAACGGATGAAAAACTGTTTTTT

len: 14
abundance: .
v_gene: TRBV4-3
d_gene: .
j_gene: TRBJ1-2
CDR3aa: CASSQGIRTAGYTF
CDR3nt: TGCGCCAGCAGCCAAGGAATACGGACAGCAGGCTACACCTTC

len: 13
abundance: .
v_gene: TRBV12-3/TRBV12-4
d_gene: .
j_gene: TRBJ1-2
CDR3aa: CASSARQTYGYTF
CDR3nt: TGTGCCAGCAGTGCGAGGCAGACCTATGGCTACACCTTC

len: 16
abundance: .
v_gene: TRBV5-6
d_gene: TRBD1
j_gene: TRBJ1-2
CDR3aa: CASSGLPGQGTRGYTF
CDR3nt: TGTGCCAGCAGCGGCCTTCCGGGACAGGGGACGAGGGGCTACACCTTC

len: 13
abundance: .
v_gene: TRBV28
d_gene: .
j_gene: TRBJ2-7
CDR3aa: CASSPARHYEQYF
CDR3nt: TGTGCCAGCAGCCCAGCGCGGCACTACGAGCAGTACTTC

len: 15
abundance: few
v_gene: TRBV6-5
d_gene: .
j_gene: TRBJ2-1
CDR3aa: CASSYRGFHYNEQFF
CDR3nt: TGTGCCAGCAGTTACAGGGGTTTTCACTACAATGAGCAGTTCTTC

len: 13
abundance: .
v_gene: TRBV4-1
d_gene: .
j_gene: TRBJ1-1
CDR3aa: CASSQGGSTEAFF
CDR3nt: TGCGCCAGCAGCCAAGGGGGCTCCACTGAAGCTTTCTTT

len: 16
abundance: .
v_gene: TRBV28
d_gene: TRBD1
j_gene: TRBJ2-6
CDR3aa: CASGTTGGPGANVLTF
CDR3nt: TGTGCCAGCGGTACTACAGGGGGGCCTGGGGCCAACGTCCTGACTTTC

len: 13
abundance: .
v_gene: TRBV20-1
d_gene: TRBD1
j_gene: TRBJ1-2
CDR3aa: CSAPGTGSYGYTF
CDR3nt: TGCAGTGCTCCCGGGACAGGGAGCTATGGCTACACCTTC

len: 15
abundance: .
v_gene: TRBV5-1
d_gene: TRBD1
j_gene: TRBJ2-1
CDR3aa: CASSLANGTGIEQFF
CDR3nt: TGCGCCAGCAGCTTGGCCAACGGGACAGGGATCGAGCAGTTCTTC

len: 11
abundance: .
v_gene: TRBV2
d_gene: .
j_gene: TRBJ1-6
CDR3aa: CASGSYSPLHF
CDR3nt: TGTGCCAGCGGCAGCTATTCACCCCTCCACTTT

len: 12
abundance: few
v_gene: TRBV28
d_gene: .
j_gene: TRBJ2-5
CDR3aa: CASRSGRETQYF
CDR3nt: TGTGCCAGCAGGTCGGGACGAGAGACCCAGTACTTC

len: 16
abundance: .
v_gene: TRBV15
d_gene: TRBD1
j_gene: TRBJ1-6
CDR3aa: CATSRPGQGHNSPLHF
CDR3nt: TGTGCCACCAGCAGACCGGGACAGGGTCATAATTCACCCCTCCACTTT

len: 20
abundance: .
v_gene: TRBV7-9
d_gene: TRBD2
j_gene: TRBJ2-5
CDR3aa: CASSSRSGLAPIEIQETQYF
CDR3nt: TGTGCCAGCAGCTCACGTTCCGGACTAGCGCCCATCGAGATCCAAGAGACCCAGTACTTC

len: 15
abundance: few
v_gene: TRBV27
d_gene: TRBD1
j_gene: TRBJ1-2
CDR3aa: CASSLFRTGRDGYTF
CDR3nt: TGTGCCAGCAGTTTATTCCGGACAGGGAGGGATGGCTACACCTTC

len: 16
abundance: .
v_gene: TRBV7-2
d_gene: TRBD2
j_gene: TRBJ2-1
CDR3aa: CASSLVSGGAHNEQFF
CDR3nt: TGTGCCAGCAGCTTAGTAAGCGGGGGGGCCCACAATGAGCAGTTCTTC

len: 18
abundance: .
v_gene: TRBV7-9
d_gene: TRBD2
j_gene: TRBJ2-5
CDR3aa: CARKATHLGGTARETQYF
CDR3nt: TGTGCCAGGAAGGCTACGCACCTCGGGGGGACCGCCAGAGAGACCCAGTACTTC

len: 14
abundance: many
v_gene: TRBV12-3/TRBV12-4
d_gene: .
j_gene: TRBJ2-3
CDR3aa: CASSLAGSGDTQYF
CDR3nt: TGTGCCAGCAGTTTAGCGGGATCCGGAGATACGCAGTATTTT

len: 18
abundance: .
v_gene: TRBV13
d_gene: TRBD1
j_gene: TRBJ2-5
CDR3aa: CASSLFGEQGALGETQYF
CDR3nt: TGTGCCAGCAGCTTATTCGGGGAACAGGGGGCCCTTGGGGAGACCCAGTACTTC

len: 15
abundance: .
v_gene: TRBV29-1
d_gene: TRBD2
j_gene: TRBJ2-2
CDR3aa: CSVGTSDPNTGELFF
CDR3nt: TGCAGCGTTGGAACTAGCGACCCTAACACCGGGGAGCTGTTTTTT

len: 13
abundance: few
v_gene: TRBV12-3/TRBV12-4
d_gene: .
j_gene: TRBJ1-5
CDR3aa: CASGAGAIQPQHF
CDR3nt: TGTGCCAGCGGGGCGGGAGCAATACAGCCCCAGCATTTT

len: 16
abundance: .
v_gene: TRBV7-6
d_gene: TRBD2
j_gene: TRBJ2-5
CDR3aa: CASSLRSSGGLETQYF
CDR3nt: TGTGCCAGCAGCTTACGGTCTAGCGGGGGTTTAGAGACCCAGTACTTC

len: 13
abundance: .
v_gene: TRBV6-1
d_gene: .
j_gene: TRBJ2-7
CDR3aa: CASSGKGTYEQYF
CDR3nt: TGTGCCAGCAGTGGGAAGGGGACCTACGAGCAGTACTTC

len: 15
abundance: few
v_gene: TRBV7-9
d_gene: .
j_gene: TRBJ2-1
CDR3aa: CASSPSTGVGFEQFF
CDR3nt: TGTGCCAGCAGCCCCTCGACTGGGGTCGGGTTTGAGCAGTTCTTC

len: 15
abundance: few
v_gene: TRBV20-1
d_gene: TRBD2
j_gene: TRBJ2-3
CDR3aa: CSAETGTSFTDTQYF
CDR3nt: TGCAGTGCTGAGACCGGGACTAGCTTTACAGATACGCAGTATTTT

len: 14
abundance: .
v_gene: TRBV7-2
d_gene: .
j_gene: TRBJ2-1
CDR3aa: CASSTGGAYNEQFF
CDR3nt: TGTGCCAGCAGCACAGGGGGGGCCTACAATGAGCAGTTCTTC

len: 15
abundance: few
v_gene: TRBV20-1
d_gene: .
j_gene: TRBJ2-3
CDR3aa: CSASLVGTSTDTQYF
CDR3nt: TGCAGTGCTAGCTTGGTGGGAACTAGCACAGATACGCAGTATTTT

len: 13
abundance: .
v_gene: TRBV6-5
d_gene: .
j_gene: TRBJ2-2
CDR3aa: CASGGVNTGELFF
CDR3nt: TGTGCCAGCGGAGGCGTGAACACCGGGGAGCTGTTTTTT

len: 15
abundance: .
v_gene: TRBV18
d_gene: .
j_gene: TRBJ1-2
CDR3aa: CASSLEGTINYGYTF
CDR3nt: TGTGCCAGCTCCCTCGAGGGCACGATCAACTATGGCTACACCTTC

len: 14
abundance: .
v_gene: TRBV7-2
d_gene: .
j_gene: TRBJ1-6
CDR3aa: CASSFDGNNSPLHF
CDR3nt: TGTGCCAGCAGCTTCGACGGCAATAATTCACCCCTCCACTTT

len: 14
abundance: .
v_gene: TRBV28
d_gene: TRBD1
j_gene: TRBJ1-5
CDR3aa: CVSRRTGWAQPQHF
CDR3nt: TGTGTCAGCAGACGGACAGGGTGGGCTCAGCCCCAGCATTTT

len: 14
abundance: few
v_gene: TRBV5-1
d_gene: .
j_gene: TRBJ2-1
CDR3aa: CASSLDLGGYEQFF
CDR3nt: TGCGCCAGCAGCTTGGACCTGGGTGGGTATGAGCAGTTCTTC

len: 15
abundance: .
v_gene: TRBV7-2
d_gene: TRBD1
j_gene: TRBJ2-5
CDR3aa: CASSRPGQASDEQYF
CDR3nt: TGTGCCAGCAGCAGACCGGGACAGGCGTCGGATGAGCAGTACTTC

len: 12
abundance: .
v_gene: TRBV7-2
d_gene: .
j_gene: TRBJ2-4
CDR3aa: CASSPVANTEYF
CDR3nt: TGTGCCAGCAGCCCGGTAGCAAACACTGAGTACTTC

len: 14
abundance: .
v_gene: TRBV27
d_gene: TRBD1
j_gene: TRBJ2-7
CDR3aa: CASSFWDRVSEQYF
CDR3nt: TGTGCCAGCAGTTTCTGGGACAGGGTATCCGAGCAGTACTTC

len: 13
abundance: .
v_gene: TRBV20-1
d_gene: .
j_gene: TRBJ1-1
CDR3aa: CSASFSGNTEAFF
CDR3nt: TGCAGTGCTAGTTTCTCGGGGAACACTGAAGCTTTCTTT

len: 15
abundance: few
v_gene: TRBV2
d_gene: TRBD2
j_gene: TRBJ2-1
CDR3aa: CASSRTSGTYNEQFF
CDR3nt: TGTGCCAGCAGTCGGACTAGCGGGACGTACAATGAGCAGTTCTTC

len: 14
abundance: .
v_gene: TRBV3-1
d_gene: TRBD1
j_gene: TRBJ1-1
CDR3aa: CASSLDRVVTEAFF
CDR3nt: TGTGCCAGCAGCCTCGACAGGGTGGTCACTGAAGCTTTCTTT

len: 15
abundance: few
v_gene: TRBV9
d_gene: .
j_gene: TRBJ2-7
CDR3aa: CASSPKGTDYYEQYF
CDR3nt: TGTGCCAGCAGCCCAAAGGGGACGGATTACTACGAGCAGTACTTC

len: 14
abundance: once
v_gene: TRBV28
d_gene: .
j_gene: TRBJ2-7
CDR3aa: CASSPLSRPYEQYF
CDR3nt: TGTGCCAGCAGTCCACTGTCGCGGCCCTACGAGCAGTACTTC

len: 14
abundance: .
v_gene: TRBV12-3/TRBV12-4
d_gene: .
j_gene: TRBJ1-1
CDR3aa: CASSPPGVVTEAFF
CDR3nt: TGTGCCAGCAGTCCCCCGGGGGTGGTGACTGAAGCTTTCTTT